These 4 T cell receptor beta chains originate from one sample sequenced in a study of blood T cell repertoires in COVID-19. Method: immunoSEQ multiplex PCR; TCRdb's copy keeps in-frame clones and lacks some. The sample yields 250,000 to 350,000 clones, 80% to 95% seen once. Sequences were obtained from PBMCs or T cells enriched from blood (not recorded which). The source of these receptors is a woman between 25 and 40 years old who had recovered from COVID-19.

The chain joins TRBV10-2 to TRBJ2-7, with 11 bases fitting TRBD1. The CDR3 contains 16 residues. Losses at the gene ends were 0 bases for V and 4 bases for J; bases not matched to a gene: 5. Germline-derived CDR1 and CDR2 are WSHSY and SAAADI. CDR3 in DNA: TGCGCCAGCAGTGAGTCGGTGGGGACAGGGGGGTACGAGCAGTACTTC. The encoded protein is CASSESVGTGGYEQYF.

This chain uses TRBV4-1 with TRBJ2-7; 12 bases agree with TRBD2. Germline V gene lookup returns CDR1 MGHRA and CDR2 YSYEKL. This CDR3 comprises 14 residues. Germline trimming cut 4 bases from V and 3 bases from J; bases unmatched to any gene: 1. CDR3 nucleotide sequence: TGCGCCAGCAGCCCACTAGCGGGAGGCTACGAGCAGTACTTC. Its protein is CASSPLAGGYEQYF.

This clone was recorded once. The V call is TRBV29-1, the J call TRBJ1-1; perhaps TRBD1 as D (5 bases). CDR3 length equals 13 residues. Trimming shortened V by 4 bases and J by 4 bases, and 13 bases separated the two germline ends. CDR1 is SQVTM and CDR2 is ANQGSEA in the germline V gene. The CDR3 DNA reads as TGCAGCGTTGCCACCAACCAGGGCACTGAAGCTTTCTTT. This encodes CSVATNQGTEAFF.

The V gene is TRBV2, the J gene TRBJ2-2; TRBD1 matches 7 bases. Germline CDR1 is SNHLY and CDR2 is FYNNEI. The CDR3 is made up of 14 amino acids. After removal of 3 bases from V and 6 bases from J, the junction contained 4 bases not matched to a gene. The CDR3 nucleotides are TGTGCCAGCAGTGATGCTGACAGGGCCGGGGAGCTGTTTTTT. It codes for CASSDADRAGELFF.